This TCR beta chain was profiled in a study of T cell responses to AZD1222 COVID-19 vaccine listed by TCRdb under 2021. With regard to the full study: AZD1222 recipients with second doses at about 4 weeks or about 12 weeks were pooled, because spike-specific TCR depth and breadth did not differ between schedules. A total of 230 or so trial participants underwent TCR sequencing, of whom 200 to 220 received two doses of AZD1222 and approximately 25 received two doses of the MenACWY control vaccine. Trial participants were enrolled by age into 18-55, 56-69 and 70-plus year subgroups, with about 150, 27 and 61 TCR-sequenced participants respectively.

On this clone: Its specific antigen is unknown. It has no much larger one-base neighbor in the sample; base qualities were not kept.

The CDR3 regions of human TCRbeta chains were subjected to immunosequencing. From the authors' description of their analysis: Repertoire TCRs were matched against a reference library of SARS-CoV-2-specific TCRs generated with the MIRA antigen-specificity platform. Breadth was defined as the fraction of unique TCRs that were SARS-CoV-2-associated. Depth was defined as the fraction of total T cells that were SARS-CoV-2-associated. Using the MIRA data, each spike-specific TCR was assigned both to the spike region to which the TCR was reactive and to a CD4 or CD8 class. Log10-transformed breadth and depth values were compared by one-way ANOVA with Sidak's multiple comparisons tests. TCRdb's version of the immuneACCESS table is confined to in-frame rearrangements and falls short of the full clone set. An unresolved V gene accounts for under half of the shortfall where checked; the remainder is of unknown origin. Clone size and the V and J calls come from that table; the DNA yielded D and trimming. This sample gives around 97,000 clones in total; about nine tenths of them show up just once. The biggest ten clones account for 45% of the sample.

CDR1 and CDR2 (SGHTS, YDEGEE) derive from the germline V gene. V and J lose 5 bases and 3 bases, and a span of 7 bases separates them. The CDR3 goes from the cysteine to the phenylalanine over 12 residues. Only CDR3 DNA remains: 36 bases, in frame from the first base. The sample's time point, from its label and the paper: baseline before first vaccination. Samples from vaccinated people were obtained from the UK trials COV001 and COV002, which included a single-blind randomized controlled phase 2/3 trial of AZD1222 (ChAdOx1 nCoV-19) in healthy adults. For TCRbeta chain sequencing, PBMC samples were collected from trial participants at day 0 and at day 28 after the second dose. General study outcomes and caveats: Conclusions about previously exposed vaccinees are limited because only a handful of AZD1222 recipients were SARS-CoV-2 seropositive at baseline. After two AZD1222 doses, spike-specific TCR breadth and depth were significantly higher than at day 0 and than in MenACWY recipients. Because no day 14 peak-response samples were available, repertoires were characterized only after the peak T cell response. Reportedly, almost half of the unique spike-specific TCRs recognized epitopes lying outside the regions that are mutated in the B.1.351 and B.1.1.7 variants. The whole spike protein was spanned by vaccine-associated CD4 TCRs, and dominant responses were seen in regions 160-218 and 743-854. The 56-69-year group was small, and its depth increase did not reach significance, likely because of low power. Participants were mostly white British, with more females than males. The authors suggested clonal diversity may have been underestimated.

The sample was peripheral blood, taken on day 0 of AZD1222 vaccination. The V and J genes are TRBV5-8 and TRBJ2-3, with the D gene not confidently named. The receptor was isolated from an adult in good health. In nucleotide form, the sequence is TGTGCCAGCAGTTCGTTAACAGATACGCAGTATTTT. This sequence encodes CASSSLTDTQYF.